The T cell receptor (beta chain) described here comes from a study of T cell responses to AZD1222 COVID-19 vaccine. Study outcomes and limitations: Baseline seropositives among AZD1222 recipients totaled only 5 to 7. Nearly half of the spike-specific TCRs reportedly recognize variant regions that carry no mutations.

TCRdb's table, derived via immunoSEQ multiplex PCR, lists solely in-frame clones and lacks some. This table holds around 160,000 clones, about 91% found once. The junction had 9 bases not matched to a gene; V was cut back by 6 bases and J by 8 bases. The CDR3 runs 14 residues. CDR1 is ENHRY, CDR2 SYGVKD, per germline. As for this clone: The target antigen is unknown.

This rearrangement joins TRBV10-3 to TRBJ1-4, with 7 bases identical to TRBD1. This receptor was obtained from an adult who received the AZD1222 COVID-19 vaccine. The sample was peripheral blood, taken 28 days after the second AZD1222 dose. This CDR3 is CAIRRQGTGEKLFF. CDR3 DNA sequence: TGTGCCATCAGGCGACAGGGCACAGGGGAAAAACTGTTTTTT.